This TCR beta chain was recorded in a study of cytomegalovirus exposure and HLA in healthy donors. Healthy donors of bone marrow made up the group. This CDR3 contains 14 residues. Trimming left V 5 bases short and J 12 bases short, with 23 bases between. Germline loops: CDR1 LNHDA, CDR2 SQIVND (reference sequence). The primer mix had 60 Vbeta and 13 Jbeta primers. The assay was immunoSEQ multiplex PCR, and TCRdb's table has in-frame clones only and misses some. The table has some 77,000 clones, approximately 79% seen once. This chain uses TRBV19 with TRBJ2-7; unclear D gene. Source material: PBMCs. The TCR sequence derives from a woman aged 40 to 49 in good health and CMV-seropositive. This CDR3 is CASSPDLAVPVRYF. CDR3 bases: TGTGCCAGTAGTCCCGACTTGGCGGTTCCCGTACGGTACTTC.